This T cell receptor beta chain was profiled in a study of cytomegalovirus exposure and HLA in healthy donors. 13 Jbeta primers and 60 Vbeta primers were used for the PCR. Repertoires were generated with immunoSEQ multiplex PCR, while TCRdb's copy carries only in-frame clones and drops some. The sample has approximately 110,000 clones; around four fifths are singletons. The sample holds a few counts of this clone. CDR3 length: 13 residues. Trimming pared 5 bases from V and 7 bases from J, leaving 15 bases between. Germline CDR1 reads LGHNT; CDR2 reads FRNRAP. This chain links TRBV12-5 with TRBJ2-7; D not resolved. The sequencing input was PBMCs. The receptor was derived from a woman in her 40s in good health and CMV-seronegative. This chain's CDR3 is CASGAWLTGEQYF. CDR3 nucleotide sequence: TGTGCTAGTGGTGCATGGCTGACGGGTGAGCAGTACTTC.